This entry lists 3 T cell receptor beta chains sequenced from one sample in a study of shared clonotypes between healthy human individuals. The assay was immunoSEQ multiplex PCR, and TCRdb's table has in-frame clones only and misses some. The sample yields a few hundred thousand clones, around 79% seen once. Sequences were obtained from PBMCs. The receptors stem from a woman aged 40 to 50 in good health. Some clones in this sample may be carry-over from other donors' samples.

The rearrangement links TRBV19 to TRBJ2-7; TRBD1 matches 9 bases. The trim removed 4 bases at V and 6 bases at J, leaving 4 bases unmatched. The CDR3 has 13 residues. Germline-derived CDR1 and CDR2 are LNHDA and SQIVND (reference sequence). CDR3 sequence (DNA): TGTGCCAGTAGTACCGGGACAGGGACCGAGCAGTACTTC. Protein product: CASSTGTGTEQYF.

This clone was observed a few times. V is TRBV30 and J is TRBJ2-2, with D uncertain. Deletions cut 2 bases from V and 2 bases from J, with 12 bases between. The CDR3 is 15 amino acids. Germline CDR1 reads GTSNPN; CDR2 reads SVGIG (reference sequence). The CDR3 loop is CAWSPARLNTGELFF. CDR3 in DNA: TGTGCCTGGAGTCCCGCGCGTCTTAACACCGGGGAGCTGTTTTTT. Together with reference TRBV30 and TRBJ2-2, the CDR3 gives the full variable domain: SQTIHQWPATLVQPVGSPLSLECTVEGTSNPNLYWYRQAAGRGLQLLFYSVGIGQISSEVPQNLSASRPQDRQFILSSKKLLLSDSGFYLCAWSPARLNTGELFFGEGSRLTVL.

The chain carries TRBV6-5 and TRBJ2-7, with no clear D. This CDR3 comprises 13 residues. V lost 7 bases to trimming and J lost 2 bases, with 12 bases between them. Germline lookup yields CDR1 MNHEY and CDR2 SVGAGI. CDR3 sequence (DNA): TGTGCCAGCACTAGATCCCCTACCTACGAGCAGTACTTC. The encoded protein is CASTRSPTYEQYF.